This T cell receptor beta chain originates from a study of post-analysis software for immune sequencing data. Whole-study context: Included among the disease courses, which were recorded for the cohort, were relapsing-remitting, secondary progressive and progressive-relapsing multiple sclerosis. Findings and caveats of the study: Five TRBV segments appeared more often in patients than in controls, and TRBV5-6, TRBV5-1 and TRBV20-1 were among these.

After removal of 4 bases from V and 6 bases from J, the junction contained 11 bases not matched to a gene. This CDR3 region has 15 residues. Germline V gives CDR1 SQVTM, CDR2 ANQGSEA. Prepared TCR beta cDNA libraries contained unique molecular identifiers. TCRdb re-called the PCR reads through MiXCR, storing one row per CDR3 protein. The sample holds some 500,000 distinct CDR3 sequences, less than 45% seen once. As concerns this clonotype: The antigen is undetermined.

The sample consisted of blood. This chain uses TRBV29-1 with TRBJ2-1; 8 bases agree with TRBD2. The sequence was collected from a girl aged 5 to 17 with multiple sclerosis. In DNA, the CDR3 is TGCAGCGTTGTCCGACAAGCGGGAGTTTTCAATGAGCAGTTCTTC. As protein: CSVVRQAGVFNEQFF.